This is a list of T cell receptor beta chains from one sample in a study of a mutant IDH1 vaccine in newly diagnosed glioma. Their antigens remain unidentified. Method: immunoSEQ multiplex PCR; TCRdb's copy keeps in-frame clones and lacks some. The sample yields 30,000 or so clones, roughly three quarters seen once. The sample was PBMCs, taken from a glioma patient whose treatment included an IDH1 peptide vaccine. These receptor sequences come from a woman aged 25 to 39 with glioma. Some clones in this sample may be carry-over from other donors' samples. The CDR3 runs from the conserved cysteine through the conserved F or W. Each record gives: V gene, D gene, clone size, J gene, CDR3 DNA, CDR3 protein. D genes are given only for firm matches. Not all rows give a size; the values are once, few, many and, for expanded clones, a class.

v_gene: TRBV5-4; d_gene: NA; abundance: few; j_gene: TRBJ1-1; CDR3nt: TGTGCCAGCAGCTTGTTTGCCCCCCCTAGGGGCATGAACACTGAAGCTTTCTTT; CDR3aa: CASSLFAPPRGMNTEAFF
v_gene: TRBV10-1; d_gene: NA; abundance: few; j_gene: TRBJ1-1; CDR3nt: TGCGCCAGCAGTAGGGACCTAAGCGACACTGAAGCTTTCTTT; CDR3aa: CASSRDLSDTEAFF
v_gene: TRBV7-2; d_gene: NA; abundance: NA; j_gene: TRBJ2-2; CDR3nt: TGTGCCAGCCCCGGGGGGCTCCACACCGGGGAGCTGTTTTTT; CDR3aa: CASPGGLHTGELFF
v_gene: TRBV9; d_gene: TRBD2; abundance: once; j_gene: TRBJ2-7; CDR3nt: TGTGCCAGCAGCGCCTCGGGACTAGCAGGGGCCTACGAGCAGTACTTC; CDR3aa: CASSASGLAGAYEQYF
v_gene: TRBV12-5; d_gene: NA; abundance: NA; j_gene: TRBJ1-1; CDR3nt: TGTGCTAGTGGTTTGGTAGGGGGGGGTGAAGCTTTCTTT; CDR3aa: CASGLVGGGEAFF
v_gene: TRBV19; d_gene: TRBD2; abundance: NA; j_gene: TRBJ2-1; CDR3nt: TGTGCCAGTATGGAGACTAGCGGTGGGTACAATGAGCAGTTCTTC; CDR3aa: CASMETSGGYNEQFF
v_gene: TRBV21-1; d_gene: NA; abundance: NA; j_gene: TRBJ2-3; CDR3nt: TGTGCCAGCAGCTCAAGTAGCGGGAAACCAGATACGCAGTATTTT; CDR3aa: CASSSSSGKPDTQYF
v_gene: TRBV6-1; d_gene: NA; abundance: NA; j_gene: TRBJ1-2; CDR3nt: TGTGCCAGCGATTGGGGGTCTGGAGGCTATGGCTACACCTTC; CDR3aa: CASDWGSGGYGYTF
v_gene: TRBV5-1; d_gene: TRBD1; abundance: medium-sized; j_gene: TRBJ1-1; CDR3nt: TGCGCCAGCAGCCGGGGGACAGTCAACACTGAAGCTTTCTTT; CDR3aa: CASSRGTVNTEAFF
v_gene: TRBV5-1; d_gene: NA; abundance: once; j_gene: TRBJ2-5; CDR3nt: TGCGCCAGCAGCTTGGGGTACGGATCTATCCAAGAGACCCAGTACTTC; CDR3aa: CASSLGYGSIQETQYF
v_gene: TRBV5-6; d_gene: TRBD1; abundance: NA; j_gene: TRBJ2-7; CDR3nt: TGTGCCAGCAGCTCGCGGGACAGGGACTTCTACGAGCAGTACTTC; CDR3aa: CASSSRDRDFYEQYF
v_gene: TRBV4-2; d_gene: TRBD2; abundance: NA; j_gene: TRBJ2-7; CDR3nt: TGTGCCAGCAGCGCGGCTGGACTAGCGGGAGGGACCTACGAGCAGTACTTC; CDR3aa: CASSAAGLAGGTYEQYF
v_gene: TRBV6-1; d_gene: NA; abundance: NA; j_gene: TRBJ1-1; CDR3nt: TGTGCCAGCAGTGAAATGCCGAACACTGAAGCTTTCTTT; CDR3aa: CASSEMPNTEAFF
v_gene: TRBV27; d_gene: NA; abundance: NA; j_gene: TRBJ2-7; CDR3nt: TGTGCCAGCAGTTCTAGGGATCACGAGCAGTACTTC; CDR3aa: CASSSRDHEQYF
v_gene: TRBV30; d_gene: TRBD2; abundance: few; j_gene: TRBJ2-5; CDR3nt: TGTGCCTGGAATCTGGGCGGGGGGCGGGGAGCAGAGACCCAGTACTTC; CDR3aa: CAWNLGGGRGAETQYF
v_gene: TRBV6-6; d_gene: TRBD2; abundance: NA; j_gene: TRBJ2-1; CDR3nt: TGTGCCAGCAGTTACAGGACTAGCGGGAGGGACAATGAGCAGTTCTTC; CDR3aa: CASSYRTSGRDNEQFF
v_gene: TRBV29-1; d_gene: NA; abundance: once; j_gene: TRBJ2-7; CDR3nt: TGCAGCGCTACTGTCCCGCCTGCGGGCTACGAGCAGTACTTC; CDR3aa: CSATVPPAGYEQYF
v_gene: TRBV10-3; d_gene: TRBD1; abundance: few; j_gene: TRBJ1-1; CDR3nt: TGTGCCATCAGTCAGGGGGCAGTGGGGAACACTGAAGCTTTCTTT; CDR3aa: CAISQGAVGNTEAFF
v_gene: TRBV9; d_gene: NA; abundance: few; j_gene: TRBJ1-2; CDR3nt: TGTGCCAGCAGCGTATTTGCCGGCTATGGCTACACCTTC; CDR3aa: CASSVFAGYGYTF
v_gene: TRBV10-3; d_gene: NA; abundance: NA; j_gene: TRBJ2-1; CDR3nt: TGTGCCATCAGTGATAAGCGGCCTACCAATTACAATGAGCAGTTCTTC; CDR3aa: CAISDKRPTNYNEQFF
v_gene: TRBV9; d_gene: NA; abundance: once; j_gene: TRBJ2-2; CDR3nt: TGTGCCAGCAGCGTAGTGGCCGGGGAGCTGTTTTTT; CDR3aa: CASSVVAGELFF
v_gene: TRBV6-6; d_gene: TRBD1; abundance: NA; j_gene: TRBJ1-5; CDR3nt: TGTGCCAGCACGGACAGGGAGACTGAGCCCCAGCATTTT; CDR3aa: CASTDRETEPQHF
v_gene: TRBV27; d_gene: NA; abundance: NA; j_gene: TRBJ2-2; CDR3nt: TGTGCCAGCAGTTGGCAGACAAGAGCGAACACCGGGGAGCTGTTTTTT; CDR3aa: CASSWQTRANTGELFF
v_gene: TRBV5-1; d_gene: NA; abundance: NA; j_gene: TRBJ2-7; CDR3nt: TGCGCCAGCAGTCGGGTGGGGTCTAGCTCCTACGAGCAGTACTTC; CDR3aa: CASSRVGSSSYEQYF
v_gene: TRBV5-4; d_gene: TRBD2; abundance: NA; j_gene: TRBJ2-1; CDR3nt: TGTGCCAGCAGCTCCTACGGACTAGCGGGAGGACATGAGCAGTTCTTC; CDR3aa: CASSSYGLAGGHEQFF
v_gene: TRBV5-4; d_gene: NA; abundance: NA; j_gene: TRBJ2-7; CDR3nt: NA; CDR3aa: CASSSVASGISYEQYF
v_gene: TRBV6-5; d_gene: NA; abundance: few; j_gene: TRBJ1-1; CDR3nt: TGTGCCAGCAATTCCGGGGGGCCGAACACTGAAGCTTTCTTT; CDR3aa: CASNSGGPNTEAFF
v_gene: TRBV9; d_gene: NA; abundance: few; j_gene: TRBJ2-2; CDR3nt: TGTGCCAGCAGCTCTTTGGGACAAGCGAACACCGGGGAGCTGTTTTTT; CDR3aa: CASSSLGQANTGELFF
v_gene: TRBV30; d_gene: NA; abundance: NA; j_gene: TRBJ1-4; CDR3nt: TGTGCCTGGAGCCCCGGGGCAGGTGGGGAAAAACTGTTTTTT; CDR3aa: CAWSPGAGGEKLFF
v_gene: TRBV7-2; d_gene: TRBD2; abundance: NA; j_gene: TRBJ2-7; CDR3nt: TGTGCCAGCAGCACCTACCTCCGGGACTATCAGTACTTC; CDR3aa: CASSTYLRDYQYF
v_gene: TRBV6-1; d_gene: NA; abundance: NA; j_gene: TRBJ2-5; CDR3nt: TGTGCCAGCAGTCTGGGACGGATGGAAGAGACCCAGTACTTC; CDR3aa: CASSLGRMEETQYF
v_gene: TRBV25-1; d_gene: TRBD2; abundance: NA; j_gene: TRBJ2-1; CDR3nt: TGTGCCAGCAGTCCCCGGAACAGCGGGAGGTACAATGAGCAGTTCTTC; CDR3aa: CASSPRNSGRYNEQFF
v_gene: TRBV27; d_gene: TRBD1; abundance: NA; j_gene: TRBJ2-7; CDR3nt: TGTGCCAGCAGTCAATCCACAGGGGGAGAGCAGTACTTC; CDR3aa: CASSQSTGGEQYF
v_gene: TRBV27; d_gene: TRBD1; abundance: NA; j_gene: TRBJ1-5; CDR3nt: TGTGCCAGCCGACAGGGTCGGAATCAGCCCCAGCATTTT; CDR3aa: CASRQGRNQPQHF
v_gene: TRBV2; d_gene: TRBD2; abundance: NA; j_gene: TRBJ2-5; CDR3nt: TGTGCCAGCAGGCCCGGGACTAGCGGGCCGCTGTACCAAGAGACCCAGTACTTC; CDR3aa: CASRPGTSGPLYQETQYF
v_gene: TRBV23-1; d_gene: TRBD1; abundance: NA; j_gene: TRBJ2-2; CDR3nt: TGCGCCAGCAGGACCGGGACAGGGCCCACCGGGGAGCTGTTTTTT; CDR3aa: CASRTGTGPTGELFF
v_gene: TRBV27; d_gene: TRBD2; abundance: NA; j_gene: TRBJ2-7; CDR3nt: TGTGCCAGCAGTCCCTCCGGACTAGCCTCCTACGAGCAGTACTTC; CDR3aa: CASSPSGLASYEQYF
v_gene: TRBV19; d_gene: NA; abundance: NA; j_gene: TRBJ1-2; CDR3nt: TGTGCCAGTAGCCTCCTCGGACTCTATGGCTACACCTTC; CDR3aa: CASSLLGLYGYTF
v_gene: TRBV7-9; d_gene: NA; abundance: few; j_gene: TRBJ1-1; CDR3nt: TGTGCCAGTGCCCCGGGGCTCACTGAAGCTTTCTTT; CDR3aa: CASAPGLTEAFF
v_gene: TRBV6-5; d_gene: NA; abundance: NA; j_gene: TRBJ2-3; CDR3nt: TGTGCCAGCAGTACCAGACTGGACACAGATACGCAGTATTTT; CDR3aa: CASSTRLDTDTQYF
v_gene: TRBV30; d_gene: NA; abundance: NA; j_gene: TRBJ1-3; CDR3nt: TGTGCCTCGGGTTTCGGGGATTCTGGAAACACCATATATTTT; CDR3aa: CASGFGDSGNTIYF
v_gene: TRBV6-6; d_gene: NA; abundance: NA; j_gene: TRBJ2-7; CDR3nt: TGTGCCAGCAGTTACGACCCTAACGAGCAGTACTTC; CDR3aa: CASSYDPNEQYF
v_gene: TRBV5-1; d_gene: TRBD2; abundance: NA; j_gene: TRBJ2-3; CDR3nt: TGCGCCAGCAGCCAAACTAGCGGACGGAATACGCAGTATTTT; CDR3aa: CASSQTSGRNTQYF
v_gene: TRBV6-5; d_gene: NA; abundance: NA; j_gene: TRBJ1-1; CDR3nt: TGTGCCAGCAGCGAAGGGACCCGGAGGACTGAAGCTTTCTTT; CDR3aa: CASSEGTRRTEAFF
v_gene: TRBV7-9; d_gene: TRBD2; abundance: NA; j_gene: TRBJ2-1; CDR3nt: TGTGCCAGCAGCTCCTCGCAACTAGCGTTAAATGAGCAGTTCTTC; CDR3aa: CASSSSQLALNEQFF
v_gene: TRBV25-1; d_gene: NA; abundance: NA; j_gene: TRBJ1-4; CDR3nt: TGTGCCAGCAGTGAATCGGGGGGAAGCGAAAAACTGTTTTTT; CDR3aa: CASSESGGSEKLFF
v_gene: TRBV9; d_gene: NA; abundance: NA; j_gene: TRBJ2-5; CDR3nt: TGTGCCAGCAGCGTTGGGGATGGGAAAGAGACCCAGTACTTC; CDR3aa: CASSVGDGKETQYF
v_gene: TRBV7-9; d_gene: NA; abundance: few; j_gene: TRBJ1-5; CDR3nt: TGTGCCAGCAGCCTGGATGGGGGGGGCAATCAGCCCCAGCATTTT; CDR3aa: CASSLDGGGNQPQHF
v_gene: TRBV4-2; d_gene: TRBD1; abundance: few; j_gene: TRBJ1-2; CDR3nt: TGTGCCAGCAGCTCAGGGGGGGACTATGGCTACACCTTC; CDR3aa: CASSSGGDYGYTF
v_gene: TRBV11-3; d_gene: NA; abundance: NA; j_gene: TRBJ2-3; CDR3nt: TGTGCCAGCAGCTTAGAAATCGCAGATACGCAGTATTTT; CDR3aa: CASSLEIADTQYF
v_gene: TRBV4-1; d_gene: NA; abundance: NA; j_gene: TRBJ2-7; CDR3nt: TGCGCCAGCAGCGACCCTAGCGCCAGAGCCTACGAGCAGTACTTC; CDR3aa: CASSDPSARAYEQYF
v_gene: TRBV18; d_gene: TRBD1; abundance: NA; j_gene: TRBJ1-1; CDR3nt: TGTGCCAGCTCACCAAGGGACAGGGGTAACACTGAAGCTTTCTTT; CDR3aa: CASSPRDRGNTEAFF
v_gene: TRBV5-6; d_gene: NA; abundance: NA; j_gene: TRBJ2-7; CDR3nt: TGTGCCAGCAGCTTGGGTTCTATCGAGCAGTACTTC; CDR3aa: CASSLGSIEQYF
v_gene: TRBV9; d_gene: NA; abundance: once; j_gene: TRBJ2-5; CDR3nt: TGTGCCAGCAGCGTAGAACCCGGGACCACACAAGAGACCCAGTACTTC; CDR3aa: CASSVEPGTTQETQYF
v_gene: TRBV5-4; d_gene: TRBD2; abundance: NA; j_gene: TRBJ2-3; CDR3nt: TGTGCCAGCAGCTTACTAGCGGGCGTAACAGATACGCAGTATTTT; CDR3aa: CASSLLAGVTDTQYF
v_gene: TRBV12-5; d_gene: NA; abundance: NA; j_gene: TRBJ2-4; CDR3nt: TGTGCTAGTGGTTTGGTACTGAAGGGGGGCGAACAAAACATTCAGTACTTC; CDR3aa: CASGLVLKGGEQNIQYF
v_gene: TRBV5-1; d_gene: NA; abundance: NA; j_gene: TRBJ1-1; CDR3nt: TGCGCCAGCACCGGGCCGGGGACCAACACTGAAGCTTTCTTT; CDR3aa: CASTGPGTNTEAFF
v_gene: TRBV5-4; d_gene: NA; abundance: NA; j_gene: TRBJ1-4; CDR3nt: TGTGCCAGCAGCTTAGGAGAGTCAACTAATGAAAAACTGTTTTTT; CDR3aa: CASSLGESTNEKLFF
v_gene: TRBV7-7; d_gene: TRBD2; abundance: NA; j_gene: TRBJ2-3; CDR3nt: TGTGCTAGCAGCTTGTCGGCTAGCGGGAGCAATACGCAGTATTTT; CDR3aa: CASSLSASGSNTQYF
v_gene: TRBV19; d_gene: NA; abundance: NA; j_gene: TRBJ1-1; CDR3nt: TGTGCCAGTAGCCCCTGGGGCGCGACTGAAGCTTTCTTT; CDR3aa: CASSPWGATEAFF